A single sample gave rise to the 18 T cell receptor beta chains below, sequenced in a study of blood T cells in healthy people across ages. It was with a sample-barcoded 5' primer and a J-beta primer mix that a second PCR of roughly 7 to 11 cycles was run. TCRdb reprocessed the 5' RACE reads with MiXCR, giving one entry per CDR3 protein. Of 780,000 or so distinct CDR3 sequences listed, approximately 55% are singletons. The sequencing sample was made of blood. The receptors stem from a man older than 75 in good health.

The CDR3 DNA is TGTGCCAGCAGCCAAGGGACTAGCGGGAGGCAGCAGTTCTTC. As protein: CASSQGTSGRQQFF. This chain links TRBV14 with TRBJ2-1; TRBD2 agrees at 14 bases. Germline trimming cut 1 base from V and 11 bases from J; bases unmatched to any gene: 1. The CDR3 loop spans 14 amino acids. The germline V gene has CDR1 SGHDN and CDR2 FVKESK.

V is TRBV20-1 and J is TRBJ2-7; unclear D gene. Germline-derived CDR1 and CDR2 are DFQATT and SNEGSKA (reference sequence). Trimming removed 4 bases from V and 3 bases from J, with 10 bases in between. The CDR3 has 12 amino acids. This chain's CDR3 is CSAKVGSYEQYF. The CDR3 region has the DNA TGCAGTGCTAAGGTGGGCAGCTACGAGCAGTACTTC.

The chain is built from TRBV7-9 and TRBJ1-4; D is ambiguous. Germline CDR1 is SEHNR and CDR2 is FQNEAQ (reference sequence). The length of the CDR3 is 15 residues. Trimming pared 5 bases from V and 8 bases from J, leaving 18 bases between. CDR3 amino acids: CASSPRKWVGEKLFF. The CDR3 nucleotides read TGTGCCAGCAGCCCGAGGAAGTGGGTGGGCGAAAAACTGTTTTTT.

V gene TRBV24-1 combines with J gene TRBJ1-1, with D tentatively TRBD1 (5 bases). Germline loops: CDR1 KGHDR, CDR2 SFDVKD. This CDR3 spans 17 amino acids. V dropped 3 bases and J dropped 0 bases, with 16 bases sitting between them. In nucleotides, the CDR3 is TGTGCCACCAGTGATGGTCGTCGAAAGGGGATGAACACTGAAGCTTTCTTT. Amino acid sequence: CATSDGRRKGMNTEAFF.

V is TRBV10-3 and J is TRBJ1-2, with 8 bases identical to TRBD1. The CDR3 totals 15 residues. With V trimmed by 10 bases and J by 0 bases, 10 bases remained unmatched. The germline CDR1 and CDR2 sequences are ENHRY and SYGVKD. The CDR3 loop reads CASSIRDRPNYGYTF. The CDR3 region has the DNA TGTGCCAGCTCCATCCGGGACAGGCCTAACTATGGCTACACCTTC.

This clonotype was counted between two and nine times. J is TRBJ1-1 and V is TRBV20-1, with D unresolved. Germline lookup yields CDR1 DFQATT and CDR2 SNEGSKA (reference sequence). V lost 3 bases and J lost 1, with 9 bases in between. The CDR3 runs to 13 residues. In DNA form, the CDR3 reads TGCAGTGCTAGGGGGAATCCGAACACTGAAGCTTTCTTT. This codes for CSARGNPNTEAFF.

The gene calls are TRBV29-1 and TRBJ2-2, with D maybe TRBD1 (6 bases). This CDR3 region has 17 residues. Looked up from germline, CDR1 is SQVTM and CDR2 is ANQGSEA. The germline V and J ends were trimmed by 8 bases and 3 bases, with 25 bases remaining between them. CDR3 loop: CSSRELIRDTYTGELFF. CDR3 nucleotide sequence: TGCAGCAGCAGGGAGCTCATTCGGGACACCTACACCGGGGAGCTGTTTTTT.

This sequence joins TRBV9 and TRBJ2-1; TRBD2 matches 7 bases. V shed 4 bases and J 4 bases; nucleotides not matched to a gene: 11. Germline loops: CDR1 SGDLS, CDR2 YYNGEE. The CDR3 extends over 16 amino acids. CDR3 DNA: TGTGCCAGCAGCCCCAGGGCGGGGACTACATACAATGAGCAGTTCTTC. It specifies CASSPRAGTTYNEQFF.

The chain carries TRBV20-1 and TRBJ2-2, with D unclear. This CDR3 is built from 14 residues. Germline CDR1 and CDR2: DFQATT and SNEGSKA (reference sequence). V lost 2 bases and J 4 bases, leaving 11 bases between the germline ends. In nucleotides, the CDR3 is TGCAGTGCTAGAACCCAGCAGGCCACCGGGGAGCTGTTTTTT. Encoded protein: CSARTQQATGELFF.

CDR3 DNA: TGTGCCAGCAGCTTAGATTGGGGACAAGAGACCCAGTACTTC. Protein: CASSLDWGQETQYF. This chain joins TRBV11-2 and TRBJ2-5, with unresolved D. Germline V lookup: CDR1 SGHAT, CDR2 FQNNGV. CDR3 length: 14 amino acids. Deletions cut 0 bases from V and 2 bases from J, with 7 bases between.

CDR3 region: CASSPGYLTGYTF. CDR3 bases: TGCGCCAGCAGCCCGGGGTACTTAACTGGCTACACCTTC. J is TRBJ1-2 and V is TRBV5-1; D call uncertain. V lost 4 bases to trimming and J lost 7 bases, with 14 bases between them. Germline V gene lookup returns CDR1 SGHRS and CDR2 YFSETQ. This CDR3 is 13 amino acids long.

The CDR3 coding sequence is TGCAGTGCTAGAGCACAACTAGGACCGAAGCACAGATACGCGTATTTT. This codes for CSARAQLGPKHRYAYF. The chain joins TRBV20-1 to TRBJ2-3, with TRBD2 as a possible D gene (5 bases). The germline V and J ends were trimmed by 1 base and 14 bases, with 28 bases remaining between them. Germline loops: CDR1 DFQATT, CDR2 SNEGSKA (reference sequence). The CDR3 runs to 16 residues.

The CDR3 loop is CASSPLGGHSTDTQYF. The CDR3 bases are TGTGCCAGCAGCCCTTTGGGCGGACACAGCACAGATACGCAGTATTTT. V usage is TRBV3-1 and J usage is TRBJ2-3; tentatively, D is TRBD1 (5 bases). Germline-derived CDR1 and CDR2 are LGHDT and YNNKEL (reference sequence). The CDR3 spans 16 residues. V shed 4 bases and J shed 0 bases, with 14 bases lying between them.

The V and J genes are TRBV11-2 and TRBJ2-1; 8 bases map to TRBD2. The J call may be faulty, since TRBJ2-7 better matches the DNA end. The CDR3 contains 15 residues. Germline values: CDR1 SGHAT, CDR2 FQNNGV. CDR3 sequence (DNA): TGTGCCAGCAGCTTACAAGCGGGAGTAGAAGGCGAGCAGTACTTC. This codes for CASSLQAGVEGEQYF.

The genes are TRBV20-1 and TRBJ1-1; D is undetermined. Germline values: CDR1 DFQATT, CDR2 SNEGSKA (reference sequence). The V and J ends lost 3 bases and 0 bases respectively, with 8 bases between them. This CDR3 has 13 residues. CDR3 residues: CSASKRLNTEAFF. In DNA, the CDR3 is TGCAGTGCTAGCAAACGATTGAACACTGAAGCTTTCTTT.

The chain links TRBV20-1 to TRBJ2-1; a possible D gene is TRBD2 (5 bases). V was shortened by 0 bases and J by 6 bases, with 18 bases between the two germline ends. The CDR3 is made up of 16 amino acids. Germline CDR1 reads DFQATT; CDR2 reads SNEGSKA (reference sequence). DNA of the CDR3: TGCAGTGCTAGAGATATAGCCTCGACTATCGGCAATGAGCAGTTCTTC. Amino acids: CSARDIASTIGNEQFF.

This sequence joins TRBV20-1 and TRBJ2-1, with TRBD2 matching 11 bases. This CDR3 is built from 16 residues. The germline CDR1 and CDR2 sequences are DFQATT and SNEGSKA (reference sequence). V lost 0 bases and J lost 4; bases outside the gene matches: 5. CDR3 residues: CSARDQASGGYNEQFF. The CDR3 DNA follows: TGCAGTGCTAGAGATCAAGCTAGCGGGGGGTACAATGAGCAGTTCTTC.

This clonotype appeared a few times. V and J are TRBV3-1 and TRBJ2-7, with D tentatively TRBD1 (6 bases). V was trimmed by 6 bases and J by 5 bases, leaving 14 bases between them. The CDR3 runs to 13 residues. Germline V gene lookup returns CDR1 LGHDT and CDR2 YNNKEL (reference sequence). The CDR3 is CASRSARGHEQYF. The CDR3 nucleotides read TGTGCCAGCAGAAGCGCCAGGGGCCACGAGCAGTACTTC.